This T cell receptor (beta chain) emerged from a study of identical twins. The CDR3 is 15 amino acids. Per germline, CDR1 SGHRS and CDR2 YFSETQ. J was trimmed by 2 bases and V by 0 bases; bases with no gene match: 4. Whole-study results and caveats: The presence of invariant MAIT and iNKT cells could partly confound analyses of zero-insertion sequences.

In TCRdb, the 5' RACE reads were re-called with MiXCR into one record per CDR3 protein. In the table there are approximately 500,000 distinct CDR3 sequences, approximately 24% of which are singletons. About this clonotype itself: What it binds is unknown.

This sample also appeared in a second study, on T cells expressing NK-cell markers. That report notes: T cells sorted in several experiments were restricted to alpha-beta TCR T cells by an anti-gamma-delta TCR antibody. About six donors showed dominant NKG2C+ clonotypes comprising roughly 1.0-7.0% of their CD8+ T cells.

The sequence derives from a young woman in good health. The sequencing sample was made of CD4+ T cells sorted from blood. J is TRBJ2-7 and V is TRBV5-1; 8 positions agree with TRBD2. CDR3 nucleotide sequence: TGCGCCAGCAGCTTGGGACTAGCGACGACCTACGAGCAGTACTTC. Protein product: CASSLGLATTYEQYF. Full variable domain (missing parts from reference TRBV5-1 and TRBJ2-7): KAGVTQTPRYLIKTRGQQVTLSCSPISGHRSVSWYQQTPGQGLQFLFEYFSETQRNKGNFPGRFSGRQFSNSRSEMNVSTLELGDSALYLCASSLGLATTYEQYFGPGTRLTVT.